This T cell receptor beta chain comes out of a study of cytomegalovirus exposure and HLA in healthy donors (dated by TCRdb to 2015 to 2018). The study in broad terms: An earlier analysis of several hundred of the donors reported 276 Gb of sequence data and some 120 million unique TCR beta sequences from 190 million or so T cells. To study patterns of TCR occurrence, a later analysis re-analyzed previously published TCR beta repertoires from several hundred donors and added high-resolution HLA genotyping. Besides the first cohort of roughly 660 subjects, a separate validation cohort made up of over 100 different subjects was used. Across around 400 genotyped donors of the cohort, an average of approximately 220,000 unique TCR beta nucleotide sequences per donor were sequenced, and roughly 17% of those sequences were non-productive. Genome-wide SNP genotypes for about three fifths of the roughly 670 donors were used in a later genetic analysis, which treated that subset as a discovery cohort. Four to six DR-DQ haplotypes were handled as single units for association and clustering, since linkage in the cohort was strong. Both class I and class II loci were covered by HLA typing, at four-digit resolution. The T cell repertoires of 666 subjects were profiled by immunosequencing and related to cytomegalovirus serostatus. An earlier analysis of 500 to 650 of the donors applied high-throughput TCR beta sequencing to assess whether each TCR beta V gene segment acted as functional or pseudogenic. High-throughput TCR immunosequencing, statistical association of individual TCRs with disease status, and machine learning were combined to predict cytomegalovirus infection status. Every discovery cohort repertoire had been produced on one sequencing platform. Donor age, sex, ethnicity and CMV serostatus were collected together with the repertoire data. Among the approximately 400 genotyped donors, more than 70% belonged to the genetic ancestry cluster associated with self-reported Caucasian donors. The study aimed to test whether signatures of past pathogen exposure could be identified by cataloging public T cell receptors. Roughly 300 gigabases of sequencing data and around 87 million unique TCR sequences were included in an early release covering 500 to 750 HLA-typed donors. Rather than using new phenotypic data, the later analysis identified candidate immune exposures from TCR beta sequences and from how often those sequences occurred across donors. Typing coverage differed by locus: A, B, C, DRB1 and DQB1 were typed in about 629-640 donors, DQA1 in roughly 500, DPA1 in around 610, and DPB1 in just under 480. On the study overall, not on this receptor specifically: Because counts were too low, roughly 16 rarely observed V segments, including chromosome 9 orphons, were excluded from the earlier analysis of some 540 of the donors. Compared with the 666-donor mean, donors in an Asian-associated ancestry cluster had fewer N-insertions in productive TCRs, according to a later genetic analysis. Some IMGT-functional V segments, including TRBV6-2 and TRBV6-3, could not be told apart with the 87-base-pair reads, so those segments were excluded. The only immune exposure information available for the cohort was CMV serostatus. Across donors, most TCR sequences were observed very rarely, whereas some public TCRs were present in many individuals. Roughly uniform sequencing depth across donors was assumed in presence/absence analyses, although this assumption may not hold. Assigning TCR associations to individual alleles was difficult when HLA alleles, especially DR and DQ, strongly co-occurred. In a later analysis, HLA-associated TCR beta chains were found to be more clonally expanded and to have lower generation probabilities than equally common non-associated chains. The classifier was reported to diagnose cytomegalovirus status with high specificity and sensitivity in both the original cohort and the validation cohort. A later genetic analysis associated a missense DCLRE1C variant with V-gene and J-gene trimming of TCR beta chains, and an independent cohort replicated the association. In this cohort, only TCR beta chains were sequenced, and detectable features were limited by the absence of alpha or paired-chain data. A total of about 180 TCR beta chains were listed by the study as associated with cytomegalovirus. A further reported finding was that TCR beta sequences accurately predicted the HLA-A and HLA-B alleles for most subjects in the first cohort. It was suggested by the authors that the approach could potentially be generalized to other disease states and immunological phenotypes. A cluster of highly shared sequence variants was judged likely to be a technical artifact of the sequencing pipeline. Linkage disequilibrium might explain the correlated functional status among segregating V segments, but an unknown experimental factor could not be excluded. Several of the top co-occurrence clusters appeared to be linked to parvovirus B19, influenza, CMV and Epstein-Barr virus, according to a later analysis. In a later analysis, the rate of TCR association differed among HLA loci, with DRB1 alleles having the most associated TCRs and HLA-C alleles having the fewest. A later analysis associated 15,000 or so TCR beta sequences with specific HLA alleles at a false discovery rate of 0.05. In an earlier analysis of some 540 of the donors, most TCR beta V segments appeared in productive rearrangements about 90% or about 30% of the time, broadly matching IMGT annotations. HLA typing was unavailable for some donors at each locus, so association tests used only the typed subset. A few of the identified cytomegalovirus-associated TCR beta chains were confirmed in vitro to be specific for cytomegalovirus antigens. According to a later analysis, most CMV-associated TCR beta chains appeared to be HLA-restricted, and the HLA associations seemed to be driven largely by CMV exposure.

The cohort was made up of about 670 healthy bone marrow donors. All cohort members were sampled while nominally healthy, although unrecorded immune exposures were likely present. The donor was CMV seronegative and was included in the group of approximately 350 seronegative cohort members. Every donor gave a peripheral blood sample, and the peripheral blood mononuclear cells from that sample were used for TCR beta sequencing. The Qiagen DNeasy Blood Extraction Kit was used to extract genomic DNA from the blood cell samples. Points on this clone: The target of this receptor is not known. Within one base of it there is no much larger clone, and no base qualities were kept.

From the germline V gene, CDR1 is SQVTM and CDR2 is ANQGSEA. A distance of 9 bases separates the germline ends of V and J, which lose 6 bases and 1 base respectively. Inclusive of the bounding cysteine and phenylalanine, the CDR3 is 12 residues long. The entry retains the CDR3 DNA only, 36 bases that are in frame from base 1. The protocol used for the library was the immunoSEQ multiplex PCR assay. A mixture of 60 forward primers for TCR Vbeta segments and 13 reverse primers for TCR Jbeta segments was used in the multiplex PCR. Amplification of the CDR3 region of rearranged TCR beta genes was performed with a multiplex PCR assay on genomic DNA. Amplified TCR beta libraries were sequenced as 87-base-pair reads on the Illumina HiSeq System. In the authors' own workflow: In a later analysis, tens of millions of unique TCR beta chains were counted across the 500 to 850 repertoires, and roughly 11 million of these chains were shared by at least two donors. To remove PCR and sequencing errors, raw reads were error-corrected and collapsed into unique sequences using a nearest-neighbor algorithm that merged closely related sequences. CDR3 sequences were aligned to IMGT reference sequences to assign V, D and J gene segments. For a sequence to be retained, a match of at least six nucleotides to both a V gene segment and a J gene segment was required. Rearrangements were classified as productive when the CDR3 lacked stop codons and remained in frame with V and J, and all other rearrangements were classified as non-productive. CDR3 was defined by IMGT convention, running from the second conserved V-encoded cysteine to the conserved J-encoded phenylalanine. The earlier analysis of some 580 of the donors excluded any sequence lacking an unambiguous match to a single V gene segment. An earlier analysis of about 590 of the donors classified V segments as functional when productive rearrangements were above 56.7% and as segregating when the standard deviation between donors was above 5%. To diagnose cytomegalovirus status from the catalog of TCR beta chain sequences, a statistical classification framework was built. V and J gene assignment, in a later analysis, came from comparing TCR nucleotide sequences with IMGT/GENE-DB human TR gene sequences. The TCRdist pipeline was used in a later analysis to assign CDR3 sequences and most-parsimonious VDJ recombination scenarios. A later analysis defined each TCR beta chain by its CDR3 amino acid sequence plus V-gene family, and excluded reads lacking a unique V-gene family. In a later analysis, approximately 590 highly shared, low-generation-probability nucleotide sequences were removed to address suspected cross-contamination and a sequencing artifact. For each public chain, a later analysis derived a clonal expansion index from normalized ranks of inferred template counts within each repertoire. A later analysis computed generation probabilities with a VDJ recombination model fitted to out-of-frame rearrangements, and checked the results against IGoR. A later analysis scored TCR-TCR, TCR-HLA and TCR-CMV co-occurrence with hypergeometric tests, applying a repertoire-size bias correction to TCR pairs. False discovery rates were estimated in a later analysis by permuting HLA or CMV assignments 20 times. In a later analysis, co-occurring TCRs were grouped with DBSCAN, and TCRdist sequence similarity was added when clustering was performed within HLA-allele-positive subsets. Repertoires with fewer than 30,000 or more than 120,000 public chains, plus five repertoires with anomalous nucleotide sharing, were excluded from co-occurrence clustering. The table comes from immuneACCESS by way of TCRdb, which keeps in-frame sequences with V and J called. Part of the clones is missing from these tables; in studies checked, under half for an unresolved V gene and the rest for unknown reasons. Clone size and V and J calls were adopted from that table, with D and trimming inferred from the DNA. For this sample the table gives under 200,000 clones, of which about four fifths were detected only once. About 4.7% of the sample goes to the ten largest clones.

This receptor was taken from a man younger than 40 in good health and CMV-seronegative. The chain is encoded by TRBV29-1 joined to TRBJ1-1, with no confident D gene call. The specimen was PBMCs. For the CDR3, the sequence is CSVVRGNTEAFF. In nucleotides, the sequence is TGCAGCGTCGTAAGAGGGAACACTGAAGCTTTCTTT.